Following are 14 T cell receptor beta chains from one sample sequenced in a study of blood T cell repertoires in COVID-19 (dated by TCRdb to 2020 to 2021). The library was generated by the immunoSEQ multiplex PCR assay. The table was pulled from immuneACCESS by TCRdb, which kept in-frame rearrangements only. Such tables lose some clones; where checked, under half of the loss comes from unresolved V genes, and the rest has no known cause. Across this sample there are around 130,000 clones, with around 80% seen only once. Of the sample, 16% falls within the top ten clones. Sequencing was done on a sample of peripheral blood. The receptors come from a man in his sixties with active or convalescent COVID-19.

The chain joins TRBV4-1 to TRBJ1-2; D might be TRBD1 (5 bases). Germline V lookup: CDR1 MGHRA, CDR2 YSYEKL. V was clipped by 4 bases and J by 8 bases, with 17 bases between them. The CDR3 extends over 14 amino acids. The CDR3 sequence: CASSPSTGRGGYTF. DNA of the CDR3: TGCGCCAGCAGCCCGTCGACGGGGCGGGGCGGCTACACCTTC.

This clone was picked up one time. CDR3 sequence: CASRRSGLAGKLHTQYF. In nucleotides, the CDR3 is TGTGCCAGCAGACGATCGGGACTAGCGGGAAAACTACATACGCAGTATTTT. This chain connects TRBV6-6 to TRBJ2-3; TRBD2 matches at 13 bases. The CDR3 runs 17 residues. Germline values: CDR1 MNHNY, CDR2 SVGAGI (reference sequence). The V and J ends lost 6 bases and 7 bases, in that order; junction bases with no gene match: 13.

CDR3: CATQGSGNTIYF. The CDR3 DNA follows: TGTGCCACCCAGGGGTCTGGAAACACCATATATTTT. The chain couples TRBV24-1 to TRBJ1-3; TRBD1 might be the D (6 bases). CDR1 and CDR2 (germline): KGHDR, SFDVKD. The CDR3 has 12 residues. V was trimmed by 9 bases and J by 1 base, leaving 6 bases between them.

This rearrangement joins TRBV2 to TRBJ2-7, with no clear D. The length of the CDR3 is 13 residues. CDR1 is SNHLY, CDR2 FYNNEI, per germline. V gave up 4 bases and J gave up 7 bases, with 14 bases separating them. CDR3 region: CASSVEALEEQYF. Written as DNA, the CDR3 is TGTGCCAGCAGTGTAGAGGCACTGGAGGAGCAGTACTTC. Combining the CDR3 with reference TRBV2 and TRBJ2-7 gives the whole variable domain EPEVTQTPSHQVTQMGQEVILRCVPISNHLYFYWYRQILGQKVEFLVSFYNNEISEKSEIFDDQFSVERPDGSNFTLKIRSTKLEDSAMYFCASSVEALEEQYFGPGTRLTVT.

The rearrangement joins TRBV7-9 to TRBJ2-1; TRBD2 matches at 9 bases. Germline-derived CDR1 and CDR2 are SEHNR and FQNEAQ (reference sequence). The V segment lost 1 base and the J segment 4 bases; nucleotides outside the gene matches: 5. CDR3 length: 16 amino acids. The CDR3 nucleotides read TGTGCCAGCAGCTTAGATAACCTAGCGGGGTACAATGAGCAGTTCTTC. It translates to CASSLDNLAGYNEQFF. The variable domain in full, completed from reference TRBV7-9 and TRBJ2-1, reads DTGVSQNPRHKITKRGQNVTFRCDPISEHNRLYWYRQTLGQGPEFLTYFQNEAQLEKSRLLSDRFSAERPKGSFSTLEIQRTEQGDSAMYLCASSLDNLAGYNEQFFGPGTRLTVL.

The gene calls are TRBV7-3 and TRBJ2-3, with TRBD1 matching over 9 bases. Germline lookup yields CDR1 SGHTA and CDR2 FQGTGA. The CDR3 length is 14 residues. The V segment lost 6 bases and the J segment 1 base; nucleotides outside the gene matches: 2. CDR3 sequence reads: CASSRTGGTDTQYF. CDR3 DNA: TGTGCCAGCAGTAGGACAGGGGGCACAGATACGCAGTATTTT.

This clone was counted only a few times. The chain uses TRBV3-1 (or the pseudogene TRBV3-2) and TRBJ1-2, with 11 positions matching TRBD1. The CDR3 spans 15 residues. Germline CDR1 LGHDT, CDR2 YNNKEL (reference sequence). J lost 8 bases, V lost 2 bases, and 7 bases had no gene match. The CDR3 DNA sequence: TGTGCCAGCAGCCAATTTGGACAGGGGGCCGAAGGCTACACCTTC. The encoded protein is CASSQFGQGAEGYTF.

The V gene is TRBV7-3, the J gene TRBJ2-3; 9 nucleotides line up with TRBD2. The CDR3 contains 16 residues. Germline V CDR1 and CDR2: SGHTA, FQGTGA. The ends lost 5 bases at V and 2 bases at J; junction bases unmatched: 8. CDR3 protein: CASSLTSGINTDTQYF. In DNA form, the CDR3 reads TGTGCCAGCAGCCTGACTAGCGGCATAAACACAGATACGCAGTATTTT.

The chain joins TRBV11-2 to TRBJ2-1; 10 positions agree with TRBD2. Germline-derived CDR1 and CDR2 are SGHAT and FQNNGV. The J segment lost 4 bases and the V segment lost 3 bases, leaving 6 bases of the junction unmatched. This CDR3 is 16 amino acids long. The DNA for the CDR3 is TGTGCCAGCAGCTTGGAAGGACTAGCGGTATACAATGAGCAGTTCTTC. This gives the protein CASSLEGLAVYNEQFF.

The gene calls are TRBV5-1 and TRBJ1-1; D is undetermined. The CDR3 extends over 14 amino acids. Trimming removed 0 bases at V and 2 bases at J, with 8 bases between. Germline V gene data show CDR1 as SGHRS and CDR2 as YFSETQ. For the CDR3, the DNA is TGCGCCAGCAGCTTGGACATGGTTAACACTGAAGCTTTCTTT. Its protein product is CASSLDMVNTEAFF.

The chain uses TRBV1 and TRBJ2-3; the listed D gene, TRBD2, was not tested against the DNA. TRBV1 is given as a pseudogene. The CDR3 consists of 16 residues. The DNA of the CDR3 is TGCACCAGCAGCCAACCGGGACTCGATAGCACAGATACGCAGTATTTT. Amino acids: CTSSQPGLDSTDTQYF.

J is TRBJ2-5 and V is TRBV6-5; TRBD1 agrees at 7 bases. Losses at the gene ends were 7 bases for V and 5 bases for J; bases not matched to a gene: 10. This CDR3 region has 14 residues. CDR1 and CDR2 from the germline V gene are MNHEY and SVGAGI. Here the CDR3 DNA reads TGTGCCAGCACCCTGCAAGGGGGCTCTGAGACCCAGTACTTC. Translated: CASTLQGGSETQYF.

This clone has more than one count but fewer than ten. This chain links TRBV20-1 with TRBJ2-7, with TRBD1 identical over 9 bases. This CDR3 is built from 11 residues. The germline gives CDR1 DFQATT, CDR2 SNEGSKA (reference sequence). J was trimmed by 5 bases and V by 8 bases; bases with no gene match: 4. Here the CDR3 DNA reads TGCAGTCCGGGACAGGGTGACGAGCAGTACTTC. Translating gives CSPGQGDEQYF.

The CDR3 bases are TGCAGCGGACGCAGGACTAGCGGGTTCGCTGAGCAGTTCTTC. It translates to CSGRRTSGFAEQFF. The rearrangement links TRBV29-1 to TRBJ2-1, with 11 positions matching TRBD2. This CDR3 is built from 14 residues. The germline V gene encodes CDR1 SQVTM and CDR2 ANQGSEA. J lost 9 bases, V lost 7 bases, and 11 bases had no gene match.